These 2 T cell receptor beta chains came from one sample sequenced in a study of control samples from healthy donors and cancer patients. This table comes from immunoSEQ multiplex PCR, and its TCRdb copy is limited to in-frame clones, with some not included. Of about 77,000 clones in the sample, roughly 92% were seen once. The sequencing sample was made of blood. All receptors derive from an older woman in good health.

The chain employs TRBV15 and TRBJ2-1; 10 bases are a match to TRBD2. The trim removed 1 base at V and 4 bases at J, leaving 1 base unmatched. CDR3 size: 15 residues. Per the germline V gene, CDR1 is LNHNV and CDR2 is YYDKDF (reference sequence). This CDR3 is CATSRVSGGYNEQFF. The CDR3 DNA reads TGTGCCACCAGCAGAGTTAGCGGGGGGTACAATGAGCAGTTCTTC.

V usage is TRBV4-1 and J usage is TRBJ1-2; D is perhaps TRBD1 (6 bases). Germline CDR1 MGHRA, CDR2 YSYEKL. The CDR3 length is 14 residues. The V gene lost 1 base and the J gene lost 4 bases, with 10 bases spanning the gap. The CDR3 DNA reads as TGCGCCAGCAGCCAAGGCACAGGGCTCTATGGCTACACCTTC. It codes for CASSQGTGLYGYTF.